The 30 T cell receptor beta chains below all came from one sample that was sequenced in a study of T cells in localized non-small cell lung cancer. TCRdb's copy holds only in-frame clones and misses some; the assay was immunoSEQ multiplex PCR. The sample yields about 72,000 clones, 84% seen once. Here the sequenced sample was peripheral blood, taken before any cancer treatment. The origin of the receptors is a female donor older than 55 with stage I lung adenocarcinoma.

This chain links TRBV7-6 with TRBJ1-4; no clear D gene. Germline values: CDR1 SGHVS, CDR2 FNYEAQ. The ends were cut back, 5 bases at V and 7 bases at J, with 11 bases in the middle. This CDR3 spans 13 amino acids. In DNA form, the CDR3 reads TGTGCCAGCAGCCGAGGACCAGCTGAAAAACTGTTTTTT. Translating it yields CASSRGPAEKLFF.

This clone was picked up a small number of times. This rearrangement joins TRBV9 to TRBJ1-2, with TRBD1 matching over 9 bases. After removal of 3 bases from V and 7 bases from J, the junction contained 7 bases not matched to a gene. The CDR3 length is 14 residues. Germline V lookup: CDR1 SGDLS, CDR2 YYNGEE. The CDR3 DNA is TGTGCCAGCAGCGCGGTACAGGGGGCTGGTGGCTACACCTTC. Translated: CASSAVQGAGGYTF.

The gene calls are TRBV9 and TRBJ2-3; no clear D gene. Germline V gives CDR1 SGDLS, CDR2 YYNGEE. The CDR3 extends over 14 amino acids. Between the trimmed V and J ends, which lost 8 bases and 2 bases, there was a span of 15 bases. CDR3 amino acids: CASLPSLNTDTQYF. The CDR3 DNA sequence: TGTGCCAGTCTACCCTCTCTCAACACAGATACGCAGTATTTT.

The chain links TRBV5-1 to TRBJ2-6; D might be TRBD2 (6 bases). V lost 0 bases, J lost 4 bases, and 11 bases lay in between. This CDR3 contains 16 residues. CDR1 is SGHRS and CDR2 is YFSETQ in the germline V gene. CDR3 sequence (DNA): TGCGCCAGCAGCTTGGCCGGGGGTCTCGGGGCCAACGTCCTGACTTTC. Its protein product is CASSLAGGLGANVLTF.

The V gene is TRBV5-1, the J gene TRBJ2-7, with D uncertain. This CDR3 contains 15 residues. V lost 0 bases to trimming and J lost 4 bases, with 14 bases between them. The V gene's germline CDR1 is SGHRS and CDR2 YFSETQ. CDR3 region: CASSLDASSSYEQYF. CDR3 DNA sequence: TGCGCCAGCAGCTTGGACGCCTCGTCTAGTTACGAGCAGTACTTC.

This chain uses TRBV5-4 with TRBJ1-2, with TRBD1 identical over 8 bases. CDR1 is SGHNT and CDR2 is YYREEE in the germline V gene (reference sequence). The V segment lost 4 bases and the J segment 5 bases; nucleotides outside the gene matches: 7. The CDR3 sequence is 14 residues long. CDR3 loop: CASSRGQGPYGYTF. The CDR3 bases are TGTGCCAGCAGCCGTGGACAGGGACCATATGGCTACACCTTC.

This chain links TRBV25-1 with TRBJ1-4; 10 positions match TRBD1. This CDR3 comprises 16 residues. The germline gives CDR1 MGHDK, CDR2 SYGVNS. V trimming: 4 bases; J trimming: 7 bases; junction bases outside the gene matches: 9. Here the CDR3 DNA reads TGTGCCAGCAGTGGGGACAGGGGCCATTCGCCTGAAAAACTGTTTTTT. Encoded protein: CASSGDRGHSPEKLFF.

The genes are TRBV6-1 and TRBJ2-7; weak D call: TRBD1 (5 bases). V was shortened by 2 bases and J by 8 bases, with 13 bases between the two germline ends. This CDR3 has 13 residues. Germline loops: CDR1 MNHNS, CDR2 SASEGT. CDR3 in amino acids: CASSESPDKKQYF. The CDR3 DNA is TGTGCCAGCAGTGAAAGTCCGGACAAGAAGCAGTACTTC.

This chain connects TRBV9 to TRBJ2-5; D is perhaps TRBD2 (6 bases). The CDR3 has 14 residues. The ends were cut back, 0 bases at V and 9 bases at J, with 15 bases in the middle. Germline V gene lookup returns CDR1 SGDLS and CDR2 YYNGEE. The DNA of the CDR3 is TGTGCCAGCAGCGTAGCTGGCGGGGCCTCACCCCAGTACTTC. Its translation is CASSVAGGASPQYF.

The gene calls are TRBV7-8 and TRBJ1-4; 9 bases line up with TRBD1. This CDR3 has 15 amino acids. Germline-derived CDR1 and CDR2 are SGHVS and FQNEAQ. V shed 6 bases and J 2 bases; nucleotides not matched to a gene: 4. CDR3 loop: CASRPTGGTNEKLFF. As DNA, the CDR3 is TGTGCCAGCAGGCCTACAGGGGGCACTAATGAAAAACTGTTTTTT.

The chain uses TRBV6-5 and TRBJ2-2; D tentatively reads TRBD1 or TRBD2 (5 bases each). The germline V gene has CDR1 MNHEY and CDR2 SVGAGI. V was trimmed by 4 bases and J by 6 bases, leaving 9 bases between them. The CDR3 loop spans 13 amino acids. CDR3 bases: TGTGCCAGCAGTTCCCGGGGCGCCGGGGAGCTGTTTTTT. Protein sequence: CASSSRGAGELFF.

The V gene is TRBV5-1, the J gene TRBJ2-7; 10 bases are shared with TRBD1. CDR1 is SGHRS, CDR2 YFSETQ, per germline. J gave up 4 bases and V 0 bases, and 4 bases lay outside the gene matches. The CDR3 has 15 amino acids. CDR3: CASSLDGTGVYEQYF. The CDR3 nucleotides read TGCGCCAGCAGCTTGGATGGGACAGGGGTATACGAGCAGTACTTC.

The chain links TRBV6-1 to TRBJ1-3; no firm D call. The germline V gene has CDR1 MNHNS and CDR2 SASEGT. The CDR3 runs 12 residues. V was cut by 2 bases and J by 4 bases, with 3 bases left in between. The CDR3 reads CASSERGNTIYF. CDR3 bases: TGTGCCAGCAGTGAAAGGGGAAACACCATATATTTT.

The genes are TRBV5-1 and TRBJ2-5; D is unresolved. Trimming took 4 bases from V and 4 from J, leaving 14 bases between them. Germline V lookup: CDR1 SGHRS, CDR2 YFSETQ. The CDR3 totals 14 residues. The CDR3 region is CASSKAGFSETQYF. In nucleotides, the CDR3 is TGCGCCAGCAGCAAGGCTGGGTTTTCAGAGACCCAGTACTTC.

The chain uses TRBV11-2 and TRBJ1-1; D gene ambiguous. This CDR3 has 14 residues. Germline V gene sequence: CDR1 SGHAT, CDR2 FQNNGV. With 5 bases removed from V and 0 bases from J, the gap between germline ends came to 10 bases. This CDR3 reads CASSPASLNTEAFF. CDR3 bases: TGTGCCAGCAGCCCCGCCTCTCTGAACACTGAAGCTTTCTTT. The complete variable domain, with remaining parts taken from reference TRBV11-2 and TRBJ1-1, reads EAGVAQSPRYKIIEKRQSVAFWCNPISGHATLYWYQQILGQGPKLLIQFQNNGVVDDSQLPKDRFSAERLKGVDSTLKIQPAKLEDSAVYLCASSPASLNTEAFFGQGTRLTVV.

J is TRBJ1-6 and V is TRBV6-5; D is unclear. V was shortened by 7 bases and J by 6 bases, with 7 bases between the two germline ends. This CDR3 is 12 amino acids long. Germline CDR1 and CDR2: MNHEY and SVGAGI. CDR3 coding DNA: TGTGCCAGCATAACGGGTAATTCACCCCTCCACTTT. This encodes CASITGNSPLHF.

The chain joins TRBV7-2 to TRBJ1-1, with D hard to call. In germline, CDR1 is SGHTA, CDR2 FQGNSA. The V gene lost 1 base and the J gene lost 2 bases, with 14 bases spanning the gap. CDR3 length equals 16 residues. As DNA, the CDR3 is TGTGCCAGCAGCTTAGTGAGAGCCAGGCCAAACACTGAAGCTTTCTTT. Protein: CASSLVRARPNTEAFF. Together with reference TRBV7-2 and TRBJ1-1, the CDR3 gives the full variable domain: GAGVSQSPSNKVTEKGKDVELRCDPISGHTALYWYRQSLGQGLEFLIYFQGNSAPDKSGLPSDRFSAERTGGSVSTLTIQRTQQEDSAVYLCASSLVRARPNTEAFFGQGTRLTVV.

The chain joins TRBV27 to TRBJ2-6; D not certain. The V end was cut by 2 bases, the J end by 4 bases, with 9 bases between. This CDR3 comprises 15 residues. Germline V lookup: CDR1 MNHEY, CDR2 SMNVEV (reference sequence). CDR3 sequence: CASSLMAVGANVLTF. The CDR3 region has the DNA TGTGCCAGCAGTTTAATGGCAGTGGGGGCCAACGTCCTGACTTTC.

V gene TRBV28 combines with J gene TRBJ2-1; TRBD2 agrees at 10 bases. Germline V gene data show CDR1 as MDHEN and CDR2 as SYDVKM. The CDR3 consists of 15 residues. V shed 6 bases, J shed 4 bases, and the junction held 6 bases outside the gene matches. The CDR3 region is CASSSSGSGYNEQFF. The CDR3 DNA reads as TGTGCCAGCAGCTCTAGCGGGAGCGGGTACAATGAGCAGTTCTTC.

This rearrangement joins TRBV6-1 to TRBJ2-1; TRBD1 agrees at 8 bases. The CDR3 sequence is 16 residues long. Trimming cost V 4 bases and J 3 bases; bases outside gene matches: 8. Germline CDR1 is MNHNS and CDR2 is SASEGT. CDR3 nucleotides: TGTGCCAGCAGTGGATTGACAGGGGCGTTCTACAATGAGCAGTTCTTC. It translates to CASSGLTGAFYNEQFF.

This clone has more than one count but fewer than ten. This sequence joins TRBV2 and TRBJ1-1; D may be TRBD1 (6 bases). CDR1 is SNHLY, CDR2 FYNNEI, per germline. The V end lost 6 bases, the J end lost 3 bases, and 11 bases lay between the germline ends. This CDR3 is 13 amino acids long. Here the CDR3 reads CASRETGYTEAFF. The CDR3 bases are TGTGCCAGCAGAGAGACAGGTTACACTGAAGCTTTCTTT. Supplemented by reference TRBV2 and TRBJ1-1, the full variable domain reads EPEVTQTPSHQVTQMGQEVILRCVPISNHLYFYWYRQILGQKVEFLVSFYNNEISEKSEIFDDQFSVERPDGSNFTLKIRSTKLEDSAMYFCASRETGYTEAFFGQGTRLTVV.

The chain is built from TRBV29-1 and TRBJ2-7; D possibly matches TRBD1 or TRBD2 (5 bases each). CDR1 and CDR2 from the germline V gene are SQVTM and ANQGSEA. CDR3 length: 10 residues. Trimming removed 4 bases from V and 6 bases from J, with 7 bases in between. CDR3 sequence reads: CSVGGREQYF. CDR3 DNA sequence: TGCAGCGTTGGGGGACGCGAGCAGTACTTC.

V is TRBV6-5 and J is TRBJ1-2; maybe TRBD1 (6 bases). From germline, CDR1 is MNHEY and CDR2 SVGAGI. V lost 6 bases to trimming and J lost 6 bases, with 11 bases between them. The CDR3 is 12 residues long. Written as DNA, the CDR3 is TGTGCCAGCAGCCAGGGGTGGGATGGCTACACCTTC. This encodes CASSQGWDGYTF.

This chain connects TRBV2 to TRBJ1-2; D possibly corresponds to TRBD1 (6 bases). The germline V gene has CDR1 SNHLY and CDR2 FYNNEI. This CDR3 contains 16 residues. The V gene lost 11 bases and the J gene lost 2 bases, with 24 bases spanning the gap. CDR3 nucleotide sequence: TGTGCCGGGACGACGAACCCAGGGGCCTGGAACTATGGCTACACCTTC. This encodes CAGTTNPGAWNYGYTF. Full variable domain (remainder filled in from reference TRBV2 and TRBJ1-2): EPEVTQTPSHQVTQMGQEVILRCVPISNHLYFYWYRQILGQKVEFLVSFYNNEISEKSEIFDDQFSVERPDGSNFTLKIRSTKLEDSAMYFCAGTTNPGAWNYGYTFGSGTRLTVV.

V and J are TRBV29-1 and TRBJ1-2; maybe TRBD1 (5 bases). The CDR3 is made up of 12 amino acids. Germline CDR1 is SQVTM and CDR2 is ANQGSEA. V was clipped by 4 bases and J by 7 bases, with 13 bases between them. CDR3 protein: CSVGPEGFGYTF. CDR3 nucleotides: TGCAGCGTTGGGCCCGAGGGGTTTGGCTACACCTTC.

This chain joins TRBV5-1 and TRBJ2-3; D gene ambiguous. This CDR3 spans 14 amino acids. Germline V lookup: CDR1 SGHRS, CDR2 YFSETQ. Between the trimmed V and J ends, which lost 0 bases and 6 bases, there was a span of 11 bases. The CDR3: CASSLGQSRDTQYF. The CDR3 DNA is TGCGCCAGCAGCTTGGGTCAGTCCAGGGATACGCAGTATTTT.

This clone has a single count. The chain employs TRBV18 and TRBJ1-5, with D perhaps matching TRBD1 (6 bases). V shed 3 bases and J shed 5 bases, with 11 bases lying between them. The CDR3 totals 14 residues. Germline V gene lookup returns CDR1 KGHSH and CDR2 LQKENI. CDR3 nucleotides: TGTGCCAGCTCACCCAACAGGGTCGATCAGCCCCAGCATTTT. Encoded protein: CASSPNRVDQPQHF.

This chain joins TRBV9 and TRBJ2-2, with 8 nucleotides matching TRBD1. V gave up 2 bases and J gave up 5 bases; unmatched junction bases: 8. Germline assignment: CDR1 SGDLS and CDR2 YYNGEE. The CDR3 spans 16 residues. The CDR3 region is CASSVLHTGGTGELFF. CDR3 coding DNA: TGTGCCAGCAGCGTGCTACATACAGGGGGAACCGGGGAGCTGTTTTTT.

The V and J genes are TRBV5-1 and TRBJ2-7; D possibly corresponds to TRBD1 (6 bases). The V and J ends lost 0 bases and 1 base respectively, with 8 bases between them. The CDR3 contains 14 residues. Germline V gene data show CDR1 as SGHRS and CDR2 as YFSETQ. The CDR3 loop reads CASSLAGQSYEQYF. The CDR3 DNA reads TGCGCCAGCAGCTTGGCCGGACAGTCCTACGAGCAGTACTTC.

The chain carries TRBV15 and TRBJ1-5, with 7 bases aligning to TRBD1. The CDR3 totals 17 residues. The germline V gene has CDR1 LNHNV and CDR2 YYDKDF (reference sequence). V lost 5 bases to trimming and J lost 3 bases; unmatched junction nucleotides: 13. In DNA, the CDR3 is TGTGCCACCAGCGGATCGTCACAGGGGCTAAACAATCAGCCCCAGCATTTT. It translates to CATSGSSQGLNNQPQHF.